The 6 T cell receptor beta chains below all came from one sample that was sequenced in a study of control samples from healthy donors and cancer patients. Using immunoSEQ multiplex PCR, the repertoire was profiled, and TCRdb retains in-frame clones only, with some absent. The data contain roughly 220,000 clones, around 94% of them singletons. Material: blood. The receptors shown here come from a man in his fifties in good health.

The chain links TRBV28 to TRBJ1-6; perhaps TRBD1 as D (6 bases). V was shortened by 6 bases and J by 7 bases, with 19 bases between the two germline ends. Germline V gene lookup returns CDR1 MDHEN and CDR2 SYDVKM. The CDR3 is 16 residues long. The DNA of the CDR3 is TGTGCCAGCAGACGGGACATCAGTCGGGAGAATTCACCCCTCCACTTT. This gives the protein CASRRDISRENSPLHF.

This clone was detected once. The chain carries TRBV28 and TRBJ1-5, with TRBD1 matching over 7 bases. V lost 3 bases to trimming and J lost 6 bases; unmatched junction nucleotides: 5. Germline V lookup: CDR1 MDHEN, CDR2 SYDVKM. The CDR3 runs 14 residues. This CDR3 reads CASSLPAGGQPQHF. DNA of the CDR3: TGTGCCAGCAGTTTGCCGGCAGGGGGTCAGCCCCAGCATTTT.

The gene calls are TRBV6-1 and TRBJ2-7, with 7 nucleotides matching TRBD2. Germline V lookup: CDR1 MNHNS, CDR2 SASEGT. The ends lost 5 bases at V and 2 bases at J; junction bases unmatched: 9. This CDR3 comprises 15 residues. The chain's CDR3 is CASSSRDGRTYEQYF. The DNA of the CDR3 is TGTGCCAGCAGTTCCCGGGACGGGAGGACCTACGAGCAGTACTTC.

V gene TRBV10-3 combines with J gene TRBJ2-2; possibly TRBD2 for D (7 bases). Trimming pared 1 base from V and 0 bases from J, leaving 12 bases between. Per the germline V gene, CDR1 is ENHRY and CDR2 is SYGVKD. The CDR3 extends over 17 amino acids. The CDR3 region has the DNA TGTGCCATCAGTGAGTGGGGGAGGGGGGCGAACACCGGGGAGCTGTTTTTT. Amino acid sequence: CAISEWGRGANTGELFF.

The chain carries TRBV2 and TRBJ1-1; 7 bases map to TRBD1. Germline loops: CDR1 SNHLY, CDR2 FYNNEI. The junction had 9 bases not matched to a gene; V was cut back by 6 bases and J by 5 bases. The CDR3 contains 14 residues. CDR3 region: CASSYREQGTEAFF. The CDR3 DNA follows: TGTGCCAGCAGCTACAGGGAACAGGGGACTGAAGCTTTCTTT.

The J gene is TRBJ2-2, the V gene TRBV7-9; D may be TRBD2 (5 bases). From germline, CDR1 is SEHNR and CDR2 FQNEAQ (reference sequence). The CDR3 is made up of 14 amino acids. Trimming cost V 3 bases and J 3 bases, with 8 bases left between them. For the CDR3, the DNA is TGTGCCAGCAGCTTGGACTTTTACACCGGGGAGCTGTTTTTT. Amino acid sequence: CASSLDFYTGELFF.